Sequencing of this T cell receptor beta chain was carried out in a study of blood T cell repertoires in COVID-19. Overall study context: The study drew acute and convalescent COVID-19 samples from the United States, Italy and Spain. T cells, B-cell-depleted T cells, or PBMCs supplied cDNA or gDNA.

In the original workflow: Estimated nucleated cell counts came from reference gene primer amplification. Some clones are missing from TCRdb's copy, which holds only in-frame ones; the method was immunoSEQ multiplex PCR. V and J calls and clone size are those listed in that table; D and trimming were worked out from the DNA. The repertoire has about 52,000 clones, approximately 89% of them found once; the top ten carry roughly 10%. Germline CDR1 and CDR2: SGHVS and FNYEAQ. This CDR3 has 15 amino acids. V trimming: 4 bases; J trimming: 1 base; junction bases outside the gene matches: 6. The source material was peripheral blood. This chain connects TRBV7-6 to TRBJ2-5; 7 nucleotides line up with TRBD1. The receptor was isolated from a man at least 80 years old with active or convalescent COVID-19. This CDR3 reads CASSYYPGGQETQYF. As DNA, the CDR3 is TGTGCCAGCAGCTACTATCCAGGGGGCCAAGAGACCCAGTACTTC. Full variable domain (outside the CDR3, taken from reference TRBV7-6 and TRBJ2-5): GAGVSQSPRYKVTKRGQDVALRCDPISGHVSLYWYRQALGQGPEFLTYFNYEAQQDKSGLPNDRFSAERPEGSISTLTIQRTEQRDSAMYRCASSYYPGGQETQYFGPGTRLLVL.